This TCR beta chain was sequenced during a study of response to subunit inactivated influenza vaccine. This CDR3 comprises 13 residues. The J segment lost 7 bases and the V segment lost 6 bases, leaving 4 bases of the junction unmatched. Looked up from germline, CDR1 is LNHDA and CDR2 is SQIVND (reference sequence). This clonotype was observed a few times. TCRdb used MiXCR to reprocess the RT-PCR reads, holding one entry per CDR3 protein. The profile shows under 750,000 distinct CDR3 sequences, 12% of them singletons. The specimen comprised PBMCs from blood, sampled on the day of vaccination. This TCR was sampled from a man between 50 and 59 years old who received an inactivated influenza vaccine. The chain joins TRBV19 to TRBJ1-5; 9 bases are a match to TRBD1. CDR3 sequence: CASRGTGPQPQHF. CDR3 coding DNA: TGTGCCAGTAGGGGGACAGGGCCACAGCCCCAGCATTTT.